This T cell receptor beta chain was sequenced during a study of blood T cell repertoires in COVID-19 (dated by TCRdb to the early 2020s). With respect to the entire study: Collaborator samples came from the United States, Italy and Spain and covered acute and convalescent phases of COVID-19. The prospective study material was composed of cDNA or gDNA derived from T cells, B-cell-depleted T cells, or PBMCs. Deeply sampled blood TCRbeta repertoires from subjects exposed to, actively infected with, or recovered from COVID-19 were included in the dataset. The repertoires were released in a freely available public database intended as a resource for research on the immune response to SARS-CoV-2. The samples were drawn from two sources: the first 160 participants of the ongoing ImmuneRACE study, and 950 to 1,500 subjects contributed by 6 global collaborators. Sample metadata almost always included a de-identified subject ID, COVID-19 status, age in years and sex. Where available, HLA class I and class II types were taken from metadata supplied by the sample provider and were not determined by assay-based typing.

TCRbeta CDR3 regions were amplified from genomic DNA using the immunoSEQ Assay, a bias-controlled multiplex PCR. Per the original workflow: Nucleated cell counts per sample were estimated from amplification of reference gene primers within the assay. To quantify the absolute abundance of each unique TCRbeta CDR3 rearrangement, sequence reads were collapsed and filtered. For each sample, productive Simpson clonality was calculated as the square root of Simpson's diversity index across productive rearrangements. Drawn from immuneACCESS, this table holds only the in-frame rearrangements with V and J called that TCRdb kept. Clones are partly lost; checked studies trace under half to an unresolved V gene and leave the rest unexplained. The V and J calls and clone size come from that table; D and trimming were worked out from the DNA. Counted in this sample were some 320,000 clones; about 90% of them appeared once. The top ten clonotypes cover over 8.5% of the sample.

As regards this clone: There is no known antigen for this receptor. Per-nucleotide qualities are absent, and no much larger clonotype sits a single base away.

One collaborating source in Seattle enrolled patients while the patients were actively infected and followed the patients over time throughout the course of disease. The collaborating institutions used their own protocols to collect whole blood in K2EDTA tubes. For TCRbeta analysis, collaborators shipped samples in one of three forms: frozen whole blood, isolated PBMCs, or DNA extracted from either of those sample types. V lost 4 bases and J lost 7 bases; the stretch between them is 14 bases long. CDR1 and CDR2 are drawn from the germline V gene: KGHDR, SFDVKD. The CDR3, from cysteine to phenylalanine, totals 14 residues. The retained sequence is limited to the CDR3, 42 bases, with the frame set at the first base. Study-level results and caveats: The quantity of clinical and demographic metadata differed by source and by participant and was supplied without curation.

The rearranged segments are TRBV24-1 and TRBJ2-3; the D gene is perhaps TRBD1, on 6 matching bases. The sequence was obtained from a woman aged 25-40 years with COVID-19, enrolled during active disease. Specimen: peripheral blood. At the DNA level, the sequence is TGTGCCACCAGTGAACCCGGGACACTAAATACGCAGTATTTT. Translated, it reads CATSEPGTLNTQYF.